This note documents a single TCR beta chain sequence. Its cognate antigen is unknown. The data are from a study of regulatory T cells in long-lasting Graves disease. Study results and limitations: Newly diagnosed patients shared about 950 public clonotypes; persistent patients shared 2,500 to 3,000.

CDR1 and CDR2 from the germline V gene are MDHEN and SYDVKM. V lost 6 bases, J lost 1 base, and 10 bases lay in between. This CDR3 has 15 amino acids. Time point reported: newly diagnosed GD, antithyroid drugs for less than 3 months. The authors made the TCR library using RNA they extracted from PBMCs. Collection of peripheral blood (roughly 9 milliliters) was done using EDTA tubes. The TCR beta library used iRepertoire HTBI primers with Arm-PCR amplification of CDR3. TCRdb re-analysed the multiplex PCR reads in MiXCR, keeping a single row per CDR3 protein. Seen here are around 480,000 distinct CDR3 sequences, around 15% observed once, and the top ten hold more than 9%. The same sample was also used in a study of T cells in Graves' hyperthyroidism and ophthalmopathy.

The sequencing here drew on peripheral blood mononuclear cells (PBMCs), taken at new diagnosis, from a patient treated with antithyroid drugs. The TCR sequence derives from a man in his forties with Graves disease. The chain links TRBV28 to TRBJ1-6; the D gene is possibly TRBD1 (6 bases). The CDR3 region is CASSPGTSYNSPLHF. CDR3 in DNA: TGTGCCAGCAGCCCTGGGACATCCTATAATTCACCCCTCCACTTT.